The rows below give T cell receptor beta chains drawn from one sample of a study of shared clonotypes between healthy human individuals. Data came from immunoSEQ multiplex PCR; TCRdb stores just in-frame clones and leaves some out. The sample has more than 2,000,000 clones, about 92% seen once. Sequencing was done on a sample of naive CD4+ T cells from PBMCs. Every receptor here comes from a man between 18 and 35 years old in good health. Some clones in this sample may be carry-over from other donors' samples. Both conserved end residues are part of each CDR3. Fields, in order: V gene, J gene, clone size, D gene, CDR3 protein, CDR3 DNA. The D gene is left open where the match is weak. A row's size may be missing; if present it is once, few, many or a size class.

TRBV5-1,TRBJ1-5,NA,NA,CASSSGEGGNQPQHF,TGCGCCAGCAGCTCCGGGGAGGGGGGGAATCAGCCCCAGCATTTT
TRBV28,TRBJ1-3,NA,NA,CATLRNTIYF,TGTGCCACCCTAAGAAACACCATATATTTT
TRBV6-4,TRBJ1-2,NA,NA,CASSDEGWNYGYTF,TGTGCCAGCAGTGACGAGGGCTGGAACTATGGCTACACCTTC
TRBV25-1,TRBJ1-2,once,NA,CASSTTGLYGYTF,TGTGCCAGCAGTACGACAGGACTCTATGGCTACACCTTC
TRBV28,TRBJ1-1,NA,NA,CASSLQHTEAFF,TGTGCCAGCAGTCTACAGCACACTGAAGCTTTCTTT
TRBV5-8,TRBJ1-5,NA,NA,CASSLGYESNQPQHF,TGTGCCAGCAGCTTGGGTTATGAAAGCAATCAGCCCCAGCATTTT
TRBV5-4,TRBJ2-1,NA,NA,CASSLHRASTYNEQFF,TGTGCCAGCAGCTTGCACAGGGCTTCGACCTACAATGAGCAGTTCTTC
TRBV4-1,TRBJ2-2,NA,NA,CASSQELRETGELFF,TGCGCCAGCAGCCAAGAACTTCGAGAAACCGGGGAGCTGTTTTTT
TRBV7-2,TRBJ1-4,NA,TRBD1,CASSSNDRAVEKLFF,TGTGCCAGCAGCTCAAACGACAGGGCGGTGGAAAAACTGTTTTTT
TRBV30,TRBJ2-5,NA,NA,CAWSVAWRGSRETQYF,TGTGCCTGGAGTGTAGCTTGGAGGGGCTCCCGGGAGACCCAGTACTTC
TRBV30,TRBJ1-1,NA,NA,CAWSPRRRDTEAFF,TGTGCCTGGAGTCCTCGTCGCCGAGACACTGAAGCTTTCTTT
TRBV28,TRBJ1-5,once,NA,CASRQDGYQPQHF,TGTGCCAGCAGACAGGACGGCTATCAGCCCCAGCATTTT
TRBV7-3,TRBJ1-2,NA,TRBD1,CASSHMDRDHNYGYTF,TGTGCCAGCAGCCACATGGACAGGGACCATAACTATGGCTACACCTTC
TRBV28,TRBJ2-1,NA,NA,CASSLPPAGAGNEQFF,TGTGCCAGCAGTTTACCCCCGGCAGGGGCGGGCAATGAGCAGTTCTTC
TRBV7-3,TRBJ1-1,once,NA,CASSLSQLTEAFF,TGTGCCAGCAGCTTATCGCAGCTTACGGAAGCTTTCTTT
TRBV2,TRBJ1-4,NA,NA,CASSEVGGSREKLFF,TGTGCCAGCAGTGAGGTGGGGGGGTCGCGTGAAAAACTGTTTTTT
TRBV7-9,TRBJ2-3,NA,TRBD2,CASSLDAGLDTDTQYF,TGTGCCAGCAGCTTAGACGCGGGACTAGACACAGATACGCAGTATTTT
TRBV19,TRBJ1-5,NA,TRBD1,CASIDRDRAQPQHF,TGTGCCAGTATCGACCGGGACAGGGCTCAGCCCCAGCATTTT
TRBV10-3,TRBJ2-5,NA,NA,CAITREETQYF,TGTGCCATCACGAGAGAAGAGACCCAGTACTTC
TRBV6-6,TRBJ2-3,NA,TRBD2,CASRRDVLAAF,TGTGCCAGCAGGCGGGACGTCCTAGCGGCCTTT
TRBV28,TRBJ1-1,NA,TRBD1,CAIHRRQGFDTEAFF,TGTGCCATACACCGGAGACAGGGGTTTGACACTGAAGCTTTCTTT
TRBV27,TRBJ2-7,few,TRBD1,CASASWTGAAEQYF,TGTGCCAGCGCATCCTGGACAGGGGCGGCCGAGCAGTACTTC
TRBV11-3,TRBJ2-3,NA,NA,CASSLGRQDTQYF,TGTGCCAGCAGCTTAGGACGGCAAGATACGCAGTATTTT
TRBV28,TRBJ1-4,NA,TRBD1,CASRPYSGTGGEKLFF,TGTGCCAGCAGGCCCTACTCCGGGACAGGGGGGGAAAAACTGTTTTTT
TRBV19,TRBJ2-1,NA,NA,CASSVKTNREYNEQFF,TGTGCCAGTAGTGTAAAAACTAACCGGGAGTACAATGAGCAGTTCTTC
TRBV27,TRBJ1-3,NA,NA,CASRLDGPQGTIYF,TGTGCCAGCAGGTTAGACGGGCCGCAAGGGACCATATATTTT
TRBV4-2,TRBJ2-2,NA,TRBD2,CASSQELGLAGNTGELFF,TGTGCCAGCAGCCAAGAGCTGGGACTAGCGGGCAACACCGGGGAGCTGTTTTTT
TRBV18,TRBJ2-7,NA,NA,CASSPQSRFIEQYF,TGTGCCAGCTCACCACAATCGAGGTTTATAGAGCAGTACTTC
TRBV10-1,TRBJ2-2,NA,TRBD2,CASSGGTMAGELFF,TGCGCCAGCAGTGGGGGGACTATGGCCGGGGAGCTGTTTTTT
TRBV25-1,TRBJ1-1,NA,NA,CASRRRGATEAFF,TGTGCCAGCAGGCGCCGGGGGGCCACTGAAGCTTTCTTT
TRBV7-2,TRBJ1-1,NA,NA,CASSFSGIEYTEAFF,TGTGCCAGCAGCTTTTCAGGGATTGAGTACACTGAAGCTTTCTTT
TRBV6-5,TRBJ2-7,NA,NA,CASSYSWAGRGGEQYF,TGTGCCAGCAGTTACTCCTGGGCGGGACGAGGGGGCGAGCAGTACTTC
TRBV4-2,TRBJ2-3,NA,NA,CASSQGDALDTQYF,TGTGCCAGCAGCCAAGGTGACGCTTTGGATACGCAGTATTTT
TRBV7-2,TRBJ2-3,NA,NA,CASSLVGSSRSTDTQYF,TGTGCCAGCAGCTTAGTGGGCTCCTCTAGAAGTACAGATACGCAGTATTTT
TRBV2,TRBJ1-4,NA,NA,CASSRTVTTNEKLFF,TGTGCCAGCAGTCGGACAGTGACAACTAATGAAAAACTGTTTTTT
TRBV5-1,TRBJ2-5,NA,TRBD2,CASRPRGGGETQYF,TGCGCCAGCCGGCCCCGGGGGGGAGGAGAGACCCAGTACTTC
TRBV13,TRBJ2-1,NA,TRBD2,CASSSFLAGGSSYNEQFF,TGTGCCAGCAGCTCTTTCCTAGCGGGGGGAAGCTCCTACAATGAGCAGTTCTTC
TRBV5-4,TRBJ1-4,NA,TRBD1,CASSWTGRASTGKLFF,TGTGCCAGCAGCTGGACAGGGCGGGCTTCTACTGGAAAACTGTTTTTT
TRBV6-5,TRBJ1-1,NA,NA,CASSYPGGAEAFF,TGTGCCAGCAGCTACCCCGGTGGGGCTGAAGCTTTCTTT
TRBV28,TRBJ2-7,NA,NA,CASSPYGTGEQYF,TGTGCCAGCAGTCCTTATGGGACCGGTGAGCAGTACTTC
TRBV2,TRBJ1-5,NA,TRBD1,CASSEALLQRDRGNSNQPQHF,TGTGCCAGCAGTGAAGCGCTACTTCAAAGGGACAGGGGCAATAGCAATCAGCCCCAGCATTTT